Sequencing of this T cell receptor beta chain was carried out in a study of control samples from healthy donors and cancer patients. The repertoire was sequenced with immunoSEQ multiplex PCR; TCRdb's copy has only in-frame clones and lacks some. Seen here are about 410,000 clones, around 90% observed once, and the top ten hold more than 6%. The CDR3 is 15 residues long. Germline V gene sequence: CDR1 MGHRA, CDR2 YSYEKL. Trimming cost V 0 bases and J 4 bases, with 12 bases left between them. This clonotype was obtained from a man aged 35 to 55 with head and neck cancer. The chain couples TRBV4-1 to TRBJ1-2, with D perhaps matching TRBD1 (6 bases). The sample comprised PBMCs. CDR3 in amino acids: CASSQEHGGSYGYTF. In DNA form, the CDR3 reads TGCGCCAGCAGCCAAGAACATGGGGGCAGCTATGGCTACACCTTC.